These 9 T cell receptor beta chains share one sample of origin, sequenced in a study of Graves' ophthalmopathy and Graves' hyperthyroidism. Amplification from RNA transcripts yielded the TCR beta CDR3 regions. HTBI primers primed a first-round RT-PCR, and a second-round multiplex PCR followed. From the multiplex PCR reads, TCRdb called clonotypes with MiXCR, one entry per CDR3 protein. Among roughly 380,000 distinct CDR3 sequences listed, 15% to 17% were seen once. Source material: peripheral blood. All receptors come from a woman aged 18-35 years with stable Graves' hyperthyroidism.

The table lists this clonotype with many counts. One junction end disagrees with the germline gene, perhaps due to a read error. The gene calls are TRBV11-2 and TRBJ2-5; 8 bases are a match to TRBD2. The CDR3 is made up of 12 amino acids. Germline V gives CDR1 SGHAT, CDR2 FQNNGV. CDR3 sequence (DNA): TGTGCCAGCGCACCGAAACCGGGACTAGAACACTTC. It translates to CASAPKPGLEHF.

There are many counts of this clonotype. The chain joins TRBV29-1 to TRBJ1-1; no firm D call. Germline CDR1 is SQVTM and CDR2 is ANQGSEA. The CDR3 extends over 11 amino acids. V was clipped by 7 bases and J by 5 bases, with 11 bases between them. The CDR3 loop is CSGAEETEAFF. DNA of the CDR3: TGCAGCGGCGCGGAGGAGACTGAAGCTTTCTTT.

This clonotype has a handful of counts. A junction end diverges from the germline sequence, so it may reflect a read error. The V and J genes are TRBV12-3 or TRBV12-4 and TRBJ1-2; tentatively, D is TRBD1 (5 bases). The CDR3 sequence is 16 residues long. The CDR3 bases are TGTGCCAGCAGTTTAACCGAGACCTGGGGGGGGAGCGGCTGCACCTTC. It encodes CASSLTETWGGSGCTF.

The chain combines TRBV11-2 with TRBJ2-5, with TRBD2 as a possible D gene (5 bases). The CDR3 has 13 amino acids. Trimming shortened V by 3 bases and J by 7 bases, and 12 bases separated the two germline ends. Germline V gene sequence: CDR1 SGHAT, CDR2 FQNNGV. The CDR3 bases are TGTGCCAGCAGCTTTTCCCCCGAGGGGACCCAGTACTTC. Translating it yields CASSFSPEGTQYF.

This clonotype was seen many times. This chain links TRBV11-2 with TRBJ1-1; D uncertain. The CDR3 consists of 14 residues. CDR1 and CDR2 (germline): SGHAT, FQNNGV. The ends were cut back, 3 bases at V and 4 bases at J, with 12 bases in the middle. The CDR3 here is CASSLFNRGTEAFF. CDR3 DNA sequence: TGTGCCAGCAGCTTGTTTAACCGGGGCACTGAAGCTTTCTTT.

This clonotype was recorded at least ten times. The V gene is TRBV11-2, the J gene TRBJ2-5; D unresolved. V dropped 0 bases and J dropped 1 base, with 9 bases sitting between them. The CDR3 is 15 amino acids. Germline V gene lookup returns CDR1 SGHAT and CDR2 FQNNGV. The CDR3: CASSLEVWTQETQYF. The CDR3 region has the DNA TGTGCCAGCAGCTTAGAAGTCTGGACCCAAGAGACCCAGTACTTC.

In its sample, this clonotype was seen many times. The chain employs TRBV7-9 and TRBJ2-7; no firm D call. V was trimmed by 4 bases and J by 4 bases, leaving 8 bases between them. The CDR3 covers 12 residues. CDR1 and CDR2 (germline): SEHNR, FQNEAQ (reference sequence). CDR3 protein: CASSSQRYEQYF. The DNA of the CDR3 is TGTGCCAGCAGCTCACAGAGGTACGAGCAGTACTTC. The whole variable domain, remainder taken from reference TRBV7-9 and TRBJ2-7, is DTGVSQNPRHKITKRGQNVTFRCDPISEHNRLYWYRQTLGQGPEFLTYFQNEAQLEKSRLLSDRFSAERPKGSFSTLEIQRTEQGDSAMYLCASSSQRYEQYFGPGTRLTVT.

The V call is TRBV28, the J call TRBJ2-2; weak D call: TRBD2 (5 bases). Germline V gene sequence: CDR1 MDHEN, CDR2 SYDVKM. CDR3 size: 13 residues. Trimming left V 7 bases short and J 5 bases short, with 11 bases between. CDR3 loop: CASTWQRTGELFF. The CDR3 region has the DNA TGTGCCAGCACCTGGCAGCGGACCGGGGAGCTGTTTTTT.

This clonotype was picked up a small number of times. The chain couples TRBV18 to TRBJ2-5; TRBD1 matches 8 bases. The CDR3 runs to 15 residues. Trimming cost V 0 bases and J 5 bases; bases outside gene matches: 5. From germline, CDR1 is KGHSH and CDR2 LQKENI. The chain's CDR3 is CASSPPRTGPETQYF. CDR3 DNA sequence: TGTGCCAGCTCACCACCGAGGACAGGGCCGGAGACCCAGTACTTC.